Following are 31 T cell receptor beta chains from one sample sequenced in a study of blood T cell repertoires in COVID-19. TCRdb's copy holds only in-frame clones and misses some; the assay was immunoSEQ multiplex PCR. The sample includes some 210,000 clones, 89% of them seen just once. Sequencing input: peripheral blood. Every receptor here comes from a man aged 55 to 69 who had recovered from COVID-19.

The chain uses TRBV10-1 and TRBJ2-1; D remains unclear. Trimming shortened V by 10 bases and J by 5 bases, and 18 bases separated the two germline ends. In germline, CDR1 is WNHNN, CDR2 SYGVQD (reference sequence). The CDR3 runs 14 residues. The CDR3 bases are TGCGCCACCTCCGCGGTTCCTGCCCACAATGAGCAGTTCTTC. Its translation: CATSAVPAHNEQFF.

The V call is TRBV24-1, the J call TRBJ2-7; 11 nucleotides match TRBD1. Germline V gives CDR1 KGHDR, CDR2 SFDVKD. J lost 7 bases, V lost 9 bases, and 7 bases had no gene match. This CDR3 region has 13 residues. CDR3 DNA sequence: TGTGCCACCCAAGGACAGGGGGCGCGGGAGCAGTACTTC. It specifies CATQGQGAREQYF.

This chain uses TRBV11-1 with TRBJ2-1; TRBD1 might be the D (5 bases). The CDR3 is 12 amino acids. V lost 4 bases and J 9 bases, leaving 10 bases between the germline ends. CDR1 is SGHAT and CDR2 is FQDESV in the germline V gene (reference sequence). CDR3 bases: TGTGCCAGCAGCTCCCAGGGTTTTGAGCAGTTCTTC. This gives the protein CASSSQGFEQFF.

The rearrangement joins TRBV19 to TRBJ1-1; 7 bases fit TRBD1. The CDR3 contains 14 residues. Trimming removed 3 bases from V and 5 bases from J; junction bases left unmatched: 6. CDR1 and CDR2 (germline): LNHDA, SQIVND (reference sequence). This CDR3 reads CASSISAGGTEAFF. The DNA of the CDR3 is TGTGCCAGTAGTATTTCGGCAGGGGGGACTGAAGCTTTCTTT. Using reference TRBV19 and TRBJ1-1 for the parts outside the CDR3, the full variable domain is DGGITQSPKYLFRKEGQNVTLSCEQNLNHDAMYWYRQDPGQGLRLIYYSQIVNDFQKGDIAEGYSVSREKKESFPLTVTSAQKNPTAFYLCASSISAGGTEAFFGQGTRLTVV.

CDR3 sequence reads: CASSRTGTGQPQHF. CDR3 coding DNA: TGTGCCAGCAGTCGCACTGGGACAGGGCAGCCCCAGCATTTT. J is TRBJ1-5 and V is TRBV28; TRBD1 matches at 9 bases. J gave up 7 bases and V 5 bases, and 6 bases lay outside the gene matches. Germline V gene sequence: CDR1 MDHEN, CDR2 SYDVKM. The CDR3 has 14 residues.

The V call is TRBV20-1, the J call TRBJ2-7; 14 nucleotides align to TRBD2. The V gene end was trimmed by 3 bases and the J gene end by 2 bases; junction bases not matched to a gene: 3. Germline CDR1 reads DFQATT; CDR2 reads SNEGSKA (reference sequence). The length of the CDR3 is 15 residues. CDR3 sequence (DNA): TGCAGTGCTAGTGGGACTAGCGGGGGAACCTACGAGCAGTACTTC. Encoded protein: CSASGTSGGTYEQYF.

This sequence joins TRBV6-6 and TRBJ2-7, with 9 bases lining up with TRBD1. The CDR3 spans 15 residues. J was trimmed by 2 bases and V by 6 bases; bases with no gene match: 8. Per the germline V gene, CDR1 is MNHNY and CDR2 is SVGAGI (reference sequence). The CDR3 sequence: CASRRSGQGTYEQYF. DNA of the CDR3: TGTGCCAGCAGGCGATCAGGACAGGGGACCTACGAGCAGTACTTC.

The chain uses TRBV10-3 and TRBJ2-1; possibly TRBD2 for D (5 bases). This CDR3 region has 15 residues. V lost 4 bases and J 5 bases, leaving 15 bases between the germline ends. CDR1 ENHRY and CDR2 SYGVKD come from the germline V gene. The CDR3 nucleotides read TGTGCCATCAGTGCCACCTTAGGGAGCGACAATGAGCAGTTCTTC. This codes for CAISATLGSDNEQFF.

The chain carries TRBV6-5 and TRBJ2-5; D may be TRBD1 (5 bases). The CDR3 is 15 residues long. Germline CDR1 reads MNHEY; CDR2 reads SVGAGI. The V end lost 4 bases, the J end lost 1 base, and 13 bases lay between the germline ends. The CDR3 DNA sequence: TGTGCCAGCAGTTCCCCGCGCAGGGCCCAAGAGACCCAGTACTTC. It encodes CASSSPRRAQETQYF.

This clone appeared a single time. V and J are TRBV12-5 and TRBJ1-2; D not certain. The CDR3 is 15 residues long. V gave up 2 bases and J gave up 1 base, with 11 bases separating them. The germline V gene has CDR1 LGHNT and CDR2 FRNRAP. The CDR3 coding sequence is TGTGCTAGTGGTTTGATAGGACTCAGTAACTATGGCTACACCTTC. Residues: CASGLIGLSNYGYTF.

The chain is built from TRBV7-2 and TRBJ2-3; unclear D gene. CDR1 SGHTA and CDR2 FQGNSA come from the germline V gene. Trimming took off 2 bases at V and 5 bases at J, with 11 bases between the two ends. This CDR3 contains 14 residues. CDR3 coding DNA: TGTGCCAGCAGCTTATCACTACCGGAAGATACGCAGTATTTT. Translation gives CASSLSLPEDTQYF.

The rearrangement links TRBV7-6 to TRBJ1-4, with D perhaps TRBD1 (6 bases). Trimming removed 2 bases at V and 3 bases at J, with 10 bases between. CDR3 size: 15 residues. The germline gives CDR1 SGHVS, CDR2 FNYEAQ. Written as DNA, the CDR3 is TGTGCCAGCAGCTTACAGGGGCCTCCTAATGAAAAACTGTTTTTT. Translation: CASSLQGPPNEKLFF.

The V call is TRBV19, the J call TRBJ1-5, with 7 bases aligning to TRBD1. Germline V gene sequence: CDR1 LNHDA, CDR2 SQIVND (reference sequence). Trimming at V came to 4 bases and at J to 7 bases, leaving 4 bases not matched to a gene. The CDR3 is made up of 13 amino acids. CDR3 bases: TGTGCCAGTAGTACTTACAGGGGACAGCCCCAGCATTTT. Protein sequence: CASSTYRGQPQHF.

The J gene is TRBJ2-7, the V gene TRBV27, with 7 bases aligning to TRBD1. The CDR3 extends over 13 amino acids. From germline, CDR1 is MNHEY and CDR2 SMNVEV (reference sequence). J lost 1 base, V lost 7 bases, and 4 bases had no gene match. CDR3 sequence reads: CASTRTGSYEQYF. As DNA, the CDR3 is TGTGCCAGCACCCGGACAGGATCCTACGAGCAGTACTTC.

The V gene is TRBV5-1, the J gene TRBJ1-1; D may be TRBD1 (6 bases). V lost 4 bases to trimming and J lost 2 bases, with 9 bases between them. CDR3 length equals 13 residues. CDR1 SGHRS and CDR2 YFSETQ come from the germline V gene. For the CDR3, the DNA is TGCGCCAGCAGCAGCAGGGGAAACACTGAAGCTTTCTTT. This translates into CASSSRGNTEAFF.

This chain uses TRBV4-2 with TRBJ2-2, with D perhaps matching TRBD2 (6 bases). Deletions cut 0 bases from V and 1 base from J, with 9 bases between. Germline V gene lookup returns CDR1 LGHNA and CDR2 YNFKEQ. The CDR3 runs to 16 residues. The CDR3 DNA is TGTGCCAGCAGCCAAGATCCGGGGGTGAACACCGGGGAGCTGTTTTTT. It specifies CASSQDPGVNTGELFF.

The rearrangement links TRBV5-4 to TRBJ2-1; D perhaps matches TRBD1 (6 bases). V lost 4 bases and J lost 5, with 13 bases in between. Germline V gene sequence: CDR1 SGHNT, CDR2 YYREEE (reference sequence). This CDR3 has 14 residues. The CDR3 spells CASSLSTGNNEQFF. For the CDR3, the DNA is TGTGCCAGCAGCCTCTCGACAGGAAACAATGAGCAGTTCTTC.

The chain links TRBV6-5 to TRBJ2-1; 7 bases agree with TRBD2. The germline V gene encodes CDR1 MNHEY and CDR2 SVGAGI. V lost 6 bases and J lost 0; bases outside the gene matches: 2. The CDR3 contains 14 residues. CDR3 bases: TGTGCCAGCAGAGGGGAGGGCTCCTACAATGAGCAGTTCTTC. Protein product: CASRGEGSYNEQFF.

This chain joins TRBV7-9 and TRBJ2-3, with 8 bases fitting TRBD1. Germline loops: CDR1 SEHNR, CDR2 FQNEAQ (reference sequence). V lost 3 bases and J lost 2; bases outside the gene matches: 4. CDR3 size: 15 residues. CDR3 protein: CASSLGTGTTDTQYF. CDR3 DNA: TGTGCCAGCAGCTTGGGGACAGGTACCACAGATACGCAGTATTTT.

The gene calls are TRBV11-2 and TRBJ1-3; 7 bases agree with TRBD1. This CDR3 has 15 amino acids. V lost 2 bases, J lost 0 bases, and 1 base stayed unmatched. Germline CDR1 SGHAT, CDR2 FQNNGV. DNA for the CDR3: TGTGCCAGCAGCTTAACAGGGGCCTCTGGAAACACCATATATTTT. It encodes CASSLTGASGNTIYF.

This clone has only one observation. The rearrangement links TRBV9 to TRBJ2-3; 7 nucleotides agree with TRBD2. This CDR3 spans 15 amino acids. CDR1 is SGDLS and CDR2 is YYNGEE in the germline V gene. V shed 0 bases, J shed 2 bases, and the junction held 3 bases outside the gene matches. The CDR3 coding sequence is TGTGCCAGCAGCGTAGCAGCGGGGAACACAGATACGCAGTATTTT. Its protein product is CASSVAAGNTDTQYF.

A remark on this clone: The sample carries other DNA sequences with the same CDR3. The gene calls are TRBV19 and TRBJ1-2, with D tentatively TRBD1 (6 bases). V lost 3 bases and J lost 2, with 7 bases in between. The CDR3 contains 13 residues. From germline, CDR1 is LNHDA and CDR2 SQIVND (reference sequence). The CDR3 reads CASSIQGNYGYTF. CDR3 bases: TGTGCCAGTAGTATTCAGGGGAACTATGGCTACACCTTC.

The genes are TRBV5-6 and TRBJ2-7; maybe TRBD2 (6 bases). The CDR3 has 14 amino acids. V was trimmed by 5 bases and J by 2 bases, leaving 14 bases between them. Looked up from germline, CDR1 is SGHDT and CDR2 is YYEEEE. CDR3 region: CASSWGVSTYEQYF. The CDR3 nucleotides are TGTGCCAGCAGTTGGGGGGTTTCCACCTACGAGCAGTACTTC.

V is TRBV2 and J is TRBJ2-3; no firm D call. Germline V CDR1 and CDR2: SNHLY, FYNNEI. CDR3 length equals 14 residues. V gave up 0 bases and J gave up 2 bases, with 6 bases separating them. Written as DNA, the CDR3 is TGTGCCAGCAGTGAAGCACAGAACACAGATACGCAGTATTTT. Translation gives CASSEAQNTDTQYF.

Comment on this clone: One end of the junction varies from germline; a read error may be responsible. The identical CDR3 is also encoded by other nucleotide sequences in the sample. CDR3 sequence reads: CASSPLAGGTDTQYF. As DNA, the CDR3 is TGTGCCAGCTCTCCACTAGCGGGGGGCACAGATACGCAGTATTTT. This chain connects TRBV18 to TRBJ2-3; 11 bases fit TRBD2. Germline V gene sequence: CDR1 KGHSH, CDR2 LQKENI. The CDR3 contains 15 residues.

This clone has just one count. The rearrangement joins TRBV30 to TRBJ1-4, with D hard to call. Per the germline V gene, CDR1 is GTSNPN and CDR2 is SVGIG (reference sequence). The CDR3 spans 13 residues. Trimming cost V 3 bases and J 5 bases, with 10 bases left between them. The CDR3 nucleotides are TGTGCCTGGAGGTCCAGCGGGAATGAAAAACTGTTTTTT. Amino acids: CAWRSSGNEKLFF. Full variable domain (remainder filled in from reference TRBV30 and TRBJ1-4): SQTIHQWPATLVQPVGSPLSLECTVEGTSNPNLYWYRQAAGRGLQLLFYSVGIGQISSEVPQNLSASRPQDRQFILSSKKLLLSDSGFYLCAWRSSGNEKLFFGSGTQLSVL.

This clone has more than one count but fewer than ten. This chain links TRBV21-1 with TRBJ2-1; TRBD2 is taken as the D call from the table, unchecked against the DNA. TRBV21-1 is classified as a pseudogene. CDR3 length: 17 residues. The CDR3 region is CASSSQTELGSYNEQFF. For the CDR3, the DNA is TGTGCCAGCAGCTCCCAGACTGAGCTGGGCTCCTACAATGAGCAGTTCTTC.

V usage is TRBV19 and J usage is TRBJ2-5; TRBD2 agrees at 7 bases. Germline V gives CDR1 LNHDA, CDR2 SQIVND (reference sequence). After removal of 8 bases from V and 1 base from J, the junction contained 4 bases not matched to a gene. This CDR3 has 13 residues. This CDR3 is CASGVAGQETQYF. Written as DNA, the CDR3 is TGTGCCAGTGGGGTAGCGGGCCAAGAGACCCAGTACTTC.

The chain has TRBV2 and TRBJ1-3; no firm D call. This CDR3 is 15 amino acids long. The V gene's germline CDR1 is SNHLY and CDR2 FYNNEI. V lost 2 bases to trimming and J lost 4 bases, with 12 bases between them. The CDR3: CASSEIGGSGNTIYF. CDR3 sequence (DNA): TGTGCCAGCAGTGAAATTGGAGGGTCGGGAAACACCATATATTTT.

The chain joins TRBV11-2 to TRBJ1-3; 9 bases are a match to TRBD1. The V gene end was trimmed by 4 bases and the J gene end by 3 bases; junction bases not matched to a gene: 4. The germline V gene has CDR1 SGHAT and CDR2 FQNNGV. This CDR3 spans 15 amino acids. The CDR3 reads CASSSTGGVGNTIYF. The CDR3 DNA reads as TGTGCCAGCAGCTCGACAGGGGGGGTTGGAAACACCATATATTTT. The full variable domain, with the rest looked up from reference TRBV11-2 and TRBJ1-3, is EAGVAQSPRYKIIEKRQSVAFWCNPISGHATLYWYQQILGQGPKLLIQFQNNGVVDDSQLPKDRFSAERLKGVDSTLKIQPAKLEDSAVYLCASSSTGGVGNTIYFGEGSWLTVV.

The chain uses TRBV10-3 and TRBJ2-3; TRBD2 aligns across 9 bases. Per germline, CDR1 ENHRY and CDR2 SYGVKD. This CDR3 is 14 amino acids long. J gave up 2 bases and V 4 bases, and 1 base lay outside the gene matches. CDR3: CAISASGNTDTQYF. As DNA, the CDR3 is TGTGCCATCAGTGCTAGCGGGAACACAGATACGCAGTATTTT.